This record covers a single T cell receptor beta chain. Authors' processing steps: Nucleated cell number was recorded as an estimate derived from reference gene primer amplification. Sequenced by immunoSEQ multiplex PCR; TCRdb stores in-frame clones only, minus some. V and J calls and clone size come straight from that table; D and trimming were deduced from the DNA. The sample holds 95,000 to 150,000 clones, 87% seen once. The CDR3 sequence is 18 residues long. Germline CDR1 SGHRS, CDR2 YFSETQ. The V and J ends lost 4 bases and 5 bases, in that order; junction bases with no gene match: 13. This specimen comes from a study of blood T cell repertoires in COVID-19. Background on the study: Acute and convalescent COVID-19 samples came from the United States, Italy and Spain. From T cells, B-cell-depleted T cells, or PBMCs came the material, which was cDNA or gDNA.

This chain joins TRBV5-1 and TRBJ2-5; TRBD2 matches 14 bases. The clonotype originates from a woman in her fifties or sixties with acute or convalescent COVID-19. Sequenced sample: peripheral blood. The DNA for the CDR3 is TGCGCCAGCAGCAAAGGGACTAGCGGGAGAGGAGCTTTTGAGACCCAGTACTTC. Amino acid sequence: CASSKGTSGRGAFETQYF.